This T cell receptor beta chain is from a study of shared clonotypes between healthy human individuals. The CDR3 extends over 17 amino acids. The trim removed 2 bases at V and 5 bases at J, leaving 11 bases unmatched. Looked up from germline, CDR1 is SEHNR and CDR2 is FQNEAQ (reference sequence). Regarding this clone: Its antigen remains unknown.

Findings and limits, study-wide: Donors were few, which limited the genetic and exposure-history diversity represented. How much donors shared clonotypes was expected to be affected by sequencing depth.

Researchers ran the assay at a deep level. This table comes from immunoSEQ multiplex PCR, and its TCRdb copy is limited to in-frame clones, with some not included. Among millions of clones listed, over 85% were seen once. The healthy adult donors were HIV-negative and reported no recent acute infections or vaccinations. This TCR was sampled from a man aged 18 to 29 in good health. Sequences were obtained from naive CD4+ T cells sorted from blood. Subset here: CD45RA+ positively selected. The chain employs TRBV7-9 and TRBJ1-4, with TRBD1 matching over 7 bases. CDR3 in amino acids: CASSLNERQGPNEKLFF. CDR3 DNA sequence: TGTGCCAGCAGCTTAAATGAGAGACAGGGACCGAATGAAAAACTGTTTTTT.